This T cell receptor (beta chain) was identified during a study of shared clonotypes between healthy human individuals. The study, taken as a whole, reports: The represented genetic and exposure-history diversity was limited by the small number of donors.

In the case of this clone: Its matching antigen is unknown.

The donor population consisted of healthy HIV-negative adults with no recent acute infections or vaccinations. TCRdb's copy holds only in-frame clones and misses some; the assay was immunoSEQ multiplex PCR. The table shows some 320,000 clones, with around 87% occurring only once. The CDR3 is 17 residues long. V was shortened by 3 bases and J by 1 base, with 18 bases between the two germline ends. Germline CDR1 reads MGHRA; CDR2 reads YSYEKL. The source of this sequence is a man aged 18 to 29 in good health. The sequenced sample consisted of memory CD8+ T cells sorted from blood. Subset in this sample: CD45RO+ cells pooled with CCR7-negative TemRA cells. J is TRBJ1-1 and V is TRBV4-1; D is ambiguous. The CDR3 region has the DNA TGCGCCAGCAGCCATTTGGGAGGATCACTAACGAACACTGAAGCTTTCTTT. It translates to CASSHLGGSLTNTEAFF.